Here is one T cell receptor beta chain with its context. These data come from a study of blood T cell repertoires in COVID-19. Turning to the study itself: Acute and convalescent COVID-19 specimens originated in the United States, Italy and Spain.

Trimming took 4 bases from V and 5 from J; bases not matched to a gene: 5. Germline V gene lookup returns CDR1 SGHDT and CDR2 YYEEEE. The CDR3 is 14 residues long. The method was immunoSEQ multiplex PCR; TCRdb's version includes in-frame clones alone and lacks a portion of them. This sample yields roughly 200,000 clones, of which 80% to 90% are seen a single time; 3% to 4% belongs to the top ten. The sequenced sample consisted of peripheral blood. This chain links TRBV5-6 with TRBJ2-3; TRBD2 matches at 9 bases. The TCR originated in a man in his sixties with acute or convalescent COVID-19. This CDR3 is CASSTLAGQDTQYF. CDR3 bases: TGTGCCAGCAGCACCCTAGCGGGGCAAGATACGCAGTATTTT.